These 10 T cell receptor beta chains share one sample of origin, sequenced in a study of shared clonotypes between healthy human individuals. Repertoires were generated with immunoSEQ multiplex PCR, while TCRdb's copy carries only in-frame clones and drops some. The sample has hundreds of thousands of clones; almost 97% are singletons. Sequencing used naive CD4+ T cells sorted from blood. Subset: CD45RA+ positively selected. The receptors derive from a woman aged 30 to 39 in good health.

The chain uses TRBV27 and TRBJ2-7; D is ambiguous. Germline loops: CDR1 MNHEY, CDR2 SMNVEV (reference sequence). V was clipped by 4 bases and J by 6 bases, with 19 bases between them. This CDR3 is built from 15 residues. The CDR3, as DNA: TGTGCCAGCAGTTCGAGCTCTCTTAAAATCTCCGAGCAGTACTTC. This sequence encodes CASSSSSLKISEQYF.

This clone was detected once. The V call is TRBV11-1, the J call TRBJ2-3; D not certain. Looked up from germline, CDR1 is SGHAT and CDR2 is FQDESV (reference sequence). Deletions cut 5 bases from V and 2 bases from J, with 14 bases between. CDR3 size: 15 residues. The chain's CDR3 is CASSHPRANTDTQYF. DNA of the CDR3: TGTGCCAGCAGCCACCCTAGGGCTAACACAGATACGCAGTATTTT. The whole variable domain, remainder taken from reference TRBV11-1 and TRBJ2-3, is EAEVAQSPRYKITEKSQAVAFWCDPISGHATLYWYRQILGQGPELLVQFQDESVVDDSQLPKDRFSAERLKGVDSTLKIQPAELGDSAMYLCASSHPRANTDTQYFGPGTRLTVL.

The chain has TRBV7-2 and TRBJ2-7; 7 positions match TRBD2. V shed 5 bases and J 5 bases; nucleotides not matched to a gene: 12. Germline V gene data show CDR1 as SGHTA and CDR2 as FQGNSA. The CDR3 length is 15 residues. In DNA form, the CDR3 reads TGTGCCAGCAGCCACCGCCTAGCGGAGTGGAACGAGCAGTACTTC. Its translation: CASSHRLAEWNEQYF.

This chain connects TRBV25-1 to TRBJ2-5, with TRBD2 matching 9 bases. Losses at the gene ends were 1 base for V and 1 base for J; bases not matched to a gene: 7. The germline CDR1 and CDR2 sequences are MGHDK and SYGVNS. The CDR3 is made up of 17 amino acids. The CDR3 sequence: CASSEFRLAGRQETQYF. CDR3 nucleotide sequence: TGTGCCAGCAGTGAATTTCGCCTAGCGGGACGCCAAGAGACCCAGTACTTC.

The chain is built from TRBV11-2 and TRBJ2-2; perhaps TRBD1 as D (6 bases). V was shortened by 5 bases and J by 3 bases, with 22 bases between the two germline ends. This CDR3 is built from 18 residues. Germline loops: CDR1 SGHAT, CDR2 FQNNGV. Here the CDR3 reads CASSTGRYREGDTGELFF. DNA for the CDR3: TGTGCCAGCAGCACAGGGCGTTACAGAGAGGGTGACACCGGGGAGCTGTTTTTT.

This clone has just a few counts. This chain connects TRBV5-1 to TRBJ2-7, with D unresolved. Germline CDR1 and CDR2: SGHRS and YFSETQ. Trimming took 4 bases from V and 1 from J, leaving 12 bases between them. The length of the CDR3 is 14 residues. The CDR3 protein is CASSETKGSYEQYF. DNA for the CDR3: TGCGCCAGCAGCGAGACAAAGGGTTCCTACGAGCAGTACTTC.

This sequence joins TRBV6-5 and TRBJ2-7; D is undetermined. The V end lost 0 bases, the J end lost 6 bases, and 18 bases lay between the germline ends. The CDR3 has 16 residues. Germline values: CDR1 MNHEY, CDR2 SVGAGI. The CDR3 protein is CASSYSMRRPGGEQYF. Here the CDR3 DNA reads TGTGCCAGCAGTTACTCCATGAGACGCCCCGGCGGCGAGCAGTACTTC.

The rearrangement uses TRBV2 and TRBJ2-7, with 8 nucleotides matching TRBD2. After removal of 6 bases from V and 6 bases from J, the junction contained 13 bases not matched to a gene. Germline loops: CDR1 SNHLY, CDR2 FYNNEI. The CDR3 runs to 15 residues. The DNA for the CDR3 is TGTGCCAGCAGGTGGTTTTCGGGAGGGGTGAGCGAGCAGTACTTC. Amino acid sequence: CASRWFSGGVSEQYF.

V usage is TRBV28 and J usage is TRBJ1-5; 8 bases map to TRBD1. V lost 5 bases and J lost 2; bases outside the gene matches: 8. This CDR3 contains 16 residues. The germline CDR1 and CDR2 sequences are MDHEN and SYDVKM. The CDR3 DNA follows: TGTGCCAGCAGTCAGACGACAGGGGCTGGCAATCAGCCCCAGCATTTT. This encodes CASSQTTGAGNQPQHF.

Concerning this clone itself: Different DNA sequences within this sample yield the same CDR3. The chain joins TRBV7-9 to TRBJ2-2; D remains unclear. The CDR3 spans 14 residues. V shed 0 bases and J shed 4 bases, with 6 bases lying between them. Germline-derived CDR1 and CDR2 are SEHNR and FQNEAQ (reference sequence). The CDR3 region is CASSLAGLTGELFF. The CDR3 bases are TGTGCCAGCAGCTTAGCAGGGCTCACCGGGGAGCTGTTTTTT.